Described below is a single TCR beta chain sequence and its context. Its cognate antigen is unknown. This specimen comes from a study of T cell responses to AZD1222 COVID-19 vaccine. Regarding the study as a whole: At 160-218 and 743-854, vaccine-associated CD4 TCRs were dominant, and they spanned spike.

Sequenced by immunoSEQ multiplex PCR; TCRdb stores in-frame clones only, minus some. The table records 100,000 to 150,000 clones, around 90% of them present only once. This CDR3 spans 16 amino acids. The V gene's germline CDR1 is KGHSH and CDR2 LQKENI. The V and J ends lost 3 bases and 4 bases, in that order; junction bases with no gene match: 8. This receptor was obtained from an adult in good health. The sequencing here drew on peripheral blood, taken on day 0 of AZD1222 vaccination. The chain has TRBV18 and TRBJ1-5, with 8 nucleotides matching TRBD1. CDR3 coding DNA: TGTGCCAGCTCACCCCAAGAGACAGGGGTTAATCAGCCCCAGCATTTT. Protein: CASSPQETGVNQPQHF. Combining the CDR3 with reference TRBV18 and TRBJ1-5 gives the whole variable domain NAGVMQNPRHLVRRRGQEARLRCSPMKGHSHVYWYRQLPEEGLKFMVYLQKENIIDESGMPKERFSAEFPKEGPSILRIQQVVRGDSAAYFCASSPQETGVNQPQHFGDGTRLSIL.